This T cell receptor (beta chain) was sequenced in a study of T cell repertoires in cytomegalovirus infection. General study results and limits: People with CMV and the relevant HLA were identified by cumulative public TCR beta family frequency.

This clonotype was seen more than once but under ten times. What it binds is unknown. This CDR3 is built from 13 residues. Germline-derived CDR1 and CDR2 are SEHNR and FQNEAQ (reference sequence). The V and J ends lost 7 bases and 3 bases respectively, with 10 bases between them. TCRdb called the reads again in MiXCR, with one record for every CDR3 protein. The table shows about 830,000 distinct CDR3 sequences, with about 30% occurring only once. The sequence was obtained from a human donor in good health (CMV status not recorded). Some clones in this sample may be carry-over from other donors' samples. This chain uses TRBV7-9 with TRBJ2-1; tentative D call: TRBD1 (6 bases). Specimen: cultured CD8+ T cells from PBMCs, collected from culture after CMV antigen stimulation. For the CDR3, the DNA is TGTGCCAGCACAGGGGAAAACTACAATGAGCAGTTCTTC. As protein: CASTGENYNEQFF.